These 10 T cell receptor beta chains share one sample of origin, sequenced in a study of control samples from healthy donors and cancer patients. Here immunoSEQ multiplex PCR was the method, and the copy in TCRdb shows in-frame clones only, minus some. The top ten hold 1.5% to 2% of the sample, which has 95,000 to 150,000 clones, about 90% seen once. Sequenced: blood. All receptors come from a man between 18 and 35 years old in good health.

The rearrangement uses TRBV30 and TRBJ2-5; D gene unclear. In germline, CDR1 is GTSNPN, CDR2 SVGIG (reference sequence). Trimming removed 5 bases from V and 6 bases from J, with 13 bases in between. The CDR3 is 12 amino acids. For the CDR3, the DNA is TGTGCCTGGGTACAACCAACTAAGACCCAGTACTTC. It is translated as CAWVQPTKTQYF.

The J gene is TRBJ2-7, the V gene TRBV9; TRBD2 might be the D (5 bases). CDR1 is SGDLS and CDR2 is YYNGEE in the germline V gene. V lost 0 bases and J 0 bases, leaving 19 bases between the germline ends. This CDR3 has 18 residues. CDR3 residues: CASSVGPVGAAHSYEQYF. The CDR3, as DNA: TGTGCCAGCAGCGTAGGACCCGTGGGAGCGGCTCACTCCTACGAGCAGTACTTC.

This clone was counted a few times. The gene calls are TRBV6-5 and TRBJ1-6; D remains unclear. Between the trimmed V and J ends, which lost 6 bases and 2 bases, there was a span of 8 bases. The CDR3 is made up of 14 amino acids. Germline CDR1 and CDR2: MNHEY and SVGAGI. This CDR3 reads CASRLGAYNSPLHF. CDR3 in DNA: TGTGCCAGCAGACTCGGGGCCTATAATTCACCCCTCCACTTT.

The chain recombines TRBV5-1 with TRBJ2-3; unclear D gene. CDR1 is SGHRS, CDR2 YFSETQ, per germline. Trimming pared 4 bases from V and 2 bases from J, leaving 11 bases between. This CDR3 contains 14 residues. The CDR3 loop is CASSLPSATDTQYF. As DNA, the CDR3 is TGCGCCAGCAGCCTACCTTCGGCCACAGATACGCAGTATTTT.

The CDR3 sequence is CASSPGQSNEKLFF. CDR3 coding DNA: TGTGCCAGCAGCCCGGGACAGTCCAATGAAAAACTGTTTTTT. The genes are TRBV7-9 and TRBJ1-4; 7 nucleotides align to TRBD1. CDR3 length equals 14 residues. CDR1 SEHNR and CDR2 FQNEAQ come from the germline V gene (reference sequence). The V and J ends lost 5 bases and 5 bases, in that order; junction bases with no gene match: 5.

V gene TRBV7-8 combines with J gene TRBJ2-1, with 10 bases aligning to TRBD2. V trimming: 4 bases; J trimming: 4 bases; junction bases outside the gene matches: 7. CDR1 and CDR2 (germline): SGHVS, FQNEAQ. The length of the CDR3 is 16 residues. This CDR3 reads CASSYTGTSVYNEQFF. CDR3 nucleotides: TGTGCCAGCAGCTATACCGGGACTAGCGTATACAATGAGCAGTTCTTC.

V is TRBV18 and J is TRBJ1-2, with TRBD1 identical over 7 bases. CDR1 is KGHSH, CDR2 LQKENI, per germline. The length of the CDR3 is 14 residues. J was trimmed by 5 bases and V by 6 bases; bases with no gene match: 9. This CDR3 reads CASSASQGRYGYTF. The CDR3 coding sequence is TGTGCCAGCTCCGCTTCACAGGGGAGGTATGGCTACACCTTC.

J is TRBJ2-7 and V is TRBV4-3, with D unresolved. The CDR3 runs to 12 residues. Per the germline V gene, CDR1 is LGHNA and CDR2 is YSLEER. The V and J ends lost 1 base and 5 bases respectively, with 6 bases between them. For the CDR3, the DNA is TGCGCCAGCAGCCAAGGTTTCGACGAGCAGTACTTC. It translates to CASSQGFDEQYF.

This clone was observed once. This sequence joins TRBV6-5 and TRBJ1-2, with no clear D. The CDR3 is 15 residues long. From germline, CDR1 is MNHEY and CDR2 SVGAGI. V lost 4 bases and J 6 bases, leaving 18 bases between the germline ends. The CDR3 sequence: CASSFAGESGDGYTF. CDR3 sequence (DNA): TGTGCCAGCAGTTTCGCCGGGGAATCGGGTGATGGCTACACCTTC.

Comment on this clone: This may arise from a read error, as a much more abundant clone is one base away. The chain joins TRBV5-1 to TRBJ1-1; weak D call: TRBD1 (6 bases). CDR3 length equals 15 residues. The germline V gene encodes CDR1 SGHRS and CDR2 YFSETQ. V shed 1 base and J shed 0 bases, with 10 bases lying between them. CDR3 amino acids: CASSLRQEMNTEAFF. The CDR3, as DNA: TGCGCCAGCAGCTTGAGACAGGAGATGAACACTGAAGCTTTCTTT.